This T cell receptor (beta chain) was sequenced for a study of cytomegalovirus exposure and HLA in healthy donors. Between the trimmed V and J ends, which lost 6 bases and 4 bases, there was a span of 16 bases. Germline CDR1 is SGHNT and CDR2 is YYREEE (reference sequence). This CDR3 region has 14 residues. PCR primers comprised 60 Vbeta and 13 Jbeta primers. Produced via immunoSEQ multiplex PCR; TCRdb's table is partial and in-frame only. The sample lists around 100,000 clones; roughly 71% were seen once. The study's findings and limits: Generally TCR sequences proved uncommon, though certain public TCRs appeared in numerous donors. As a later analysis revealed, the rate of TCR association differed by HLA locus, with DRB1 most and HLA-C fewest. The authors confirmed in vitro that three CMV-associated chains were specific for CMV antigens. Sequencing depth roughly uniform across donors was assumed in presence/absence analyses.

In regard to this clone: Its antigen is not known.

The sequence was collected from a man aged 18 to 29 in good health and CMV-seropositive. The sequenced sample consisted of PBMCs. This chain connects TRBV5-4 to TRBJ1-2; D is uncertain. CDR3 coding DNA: TGTGCCAGCACCCCCTCGAGGGCAGGCTATGGCTACACCTTC. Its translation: CASTPSRAGYGYTF.